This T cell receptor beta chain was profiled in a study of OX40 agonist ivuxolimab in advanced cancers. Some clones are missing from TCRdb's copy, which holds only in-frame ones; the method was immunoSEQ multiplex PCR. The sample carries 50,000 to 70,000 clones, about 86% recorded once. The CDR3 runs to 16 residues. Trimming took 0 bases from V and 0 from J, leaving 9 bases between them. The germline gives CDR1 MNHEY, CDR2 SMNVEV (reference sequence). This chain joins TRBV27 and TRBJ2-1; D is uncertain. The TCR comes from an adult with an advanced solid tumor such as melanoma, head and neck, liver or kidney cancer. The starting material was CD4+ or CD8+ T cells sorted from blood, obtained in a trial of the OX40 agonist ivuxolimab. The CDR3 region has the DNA TGTGCCAGCAGTTTATCGATCCCCAGCTCCTACAATGAGCAGTTCTTC. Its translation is CASSLSIPSSYNEQFF.